The present T cell receptor beta chain was sequenced within a study of blood T cell repertoires in COVID-19. About the research overall: Sites in the United States, Italy and Spain provided acute and convalescent COVID-19 samples. Sources were T cells, B-cell-depleted T cells, or PBMCs; the material itself was cDNA or gDNA.

A Seattle source enrolled patients during active infection and followed them longitudinally. In the source study's methods: Using reference gene primer amplification, nucleated cell counts were estimated. Clones were sequenced by immunoSEQ multiplex PCR, and TCRdb holds only the in-frame ones, with some missing. Clone size and V and J calls were adopted from that table, with D and trimming inferred from the DNA. Of 52,000 or so clones listed, roughly 87% are singletons. This sequence originates from a man in his forties or fifties with COVID-19, enrolled during active disease. Specimen: peripheral blood.

Here the CDR3 reads CASSQGIMNTEAFF. The CDR3 nucleotides read TGTGCCAGCAGCCAAGGTATTATGAACACTGAAGCTTTCTTT. V usage is TRBV3-1 (or the pseudogene TRBV3-2) and J usage is TRBJ1-1; D remains unclear. Germline V gene lookup returns CDR1 LGHDT and CDR2 YNNKEL (reference sequence). This CDR3 is 14 amino acids long. V was clipped by 1 base and J by 0 bases, with 6 bases between them.